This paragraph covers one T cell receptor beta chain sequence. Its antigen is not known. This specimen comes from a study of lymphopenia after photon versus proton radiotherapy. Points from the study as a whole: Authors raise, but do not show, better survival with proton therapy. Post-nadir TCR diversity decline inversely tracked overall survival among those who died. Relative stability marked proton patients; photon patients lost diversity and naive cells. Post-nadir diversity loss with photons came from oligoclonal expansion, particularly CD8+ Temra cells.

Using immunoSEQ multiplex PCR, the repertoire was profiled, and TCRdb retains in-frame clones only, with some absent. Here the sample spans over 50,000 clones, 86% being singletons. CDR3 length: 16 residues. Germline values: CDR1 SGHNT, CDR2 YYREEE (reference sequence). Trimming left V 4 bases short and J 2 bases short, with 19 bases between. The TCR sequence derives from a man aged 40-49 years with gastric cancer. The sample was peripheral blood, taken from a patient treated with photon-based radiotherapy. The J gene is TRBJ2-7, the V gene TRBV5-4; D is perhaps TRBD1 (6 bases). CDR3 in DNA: TGTGCCAGCAGCCCACATGCAAACAGGGCCCCCTACGAGCAGTACTTC. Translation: CASSPHANRAPYEQYF. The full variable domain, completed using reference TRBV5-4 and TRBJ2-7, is ETGVTQSPTHLIKTRGQQVTLRCSSQSGHNTVSWYQQALGQGPQFIFQYYREEENGRGNFPPRFSGLQFPNYSSELNVNALELDDSALYLCASSPHANRAPYEQYFGPGTRLTVT.